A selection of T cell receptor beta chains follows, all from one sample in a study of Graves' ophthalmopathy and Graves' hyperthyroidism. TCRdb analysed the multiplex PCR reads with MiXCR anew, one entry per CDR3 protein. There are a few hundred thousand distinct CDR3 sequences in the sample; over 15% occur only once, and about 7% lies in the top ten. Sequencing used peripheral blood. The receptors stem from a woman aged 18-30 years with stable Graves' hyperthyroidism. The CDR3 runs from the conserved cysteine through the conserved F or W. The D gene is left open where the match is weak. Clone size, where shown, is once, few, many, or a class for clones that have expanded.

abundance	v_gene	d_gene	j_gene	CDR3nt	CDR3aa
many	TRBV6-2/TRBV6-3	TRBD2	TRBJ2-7	TGTGCCAGCAGTTTGGGACTAGCGGGGCCTCACCTTTACTTC	CASSLGLAGPHLYF
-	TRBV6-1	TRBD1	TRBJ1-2	TGTGCCAGCAGTGGCGACAGGGGGCTGGCCCACTATGGCTACACCTTC	CASSGDRGLAHYGYTF
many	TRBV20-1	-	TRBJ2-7	TGCAGTGCTAGAAAGTCCTCCTCCTACGAGCAGTACTTC	CSARKSSSYEQYF
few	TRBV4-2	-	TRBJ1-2	TGTGCCAGCAGCCAAGTAGGGTACCCAGGGTACGGCTACACCTTC	CASSQVGYPGYGYTF
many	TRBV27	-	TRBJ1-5	TGTGCCGCTGGGGGCCGCAATCAGCCCCAGCATTTT	CAAGGRNQPQHF
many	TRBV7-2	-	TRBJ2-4	TGTGCCAGCAGCTCCTGGACAGCCAAAAACATTCAGTACTTC	CASSSWTAKNIQYF
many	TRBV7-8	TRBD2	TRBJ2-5	TGTGCCAGCAGCTCCCCTAGCGGGGGGTACCAAGAGACCCAGTACTTC	CASSSPSGGYQETQYF
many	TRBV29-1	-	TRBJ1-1	TGCAGCGTTGAAGATGGCGGCCTTGGACGGAACACTGAAGCTTTCTTT	CSVEDGGLGRNTEAFF
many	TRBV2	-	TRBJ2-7	TGTGCCAGCAACCGGAACGGCTACGAGCAGTACTTC	CASNRNGYEQYF
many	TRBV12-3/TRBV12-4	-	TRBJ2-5	TGTGCCAGCAGTTTCTGGCAGGTCCAAGAGACCCAGTACTTC	CASSFWQVQETQYF
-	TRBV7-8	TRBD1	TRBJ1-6	TGTGCCAGCAGCCCCCTCCGGACAGGGGCAGGATCACCCCTCCACTTT	CASSPLRTGAGSPLHF
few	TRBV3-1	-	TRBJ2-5	TGTGCCAGCAGCCAACGGGGCCACCCAAACCAAGAGACCCAGTACTTC	CASSQRGHPNQETQYF
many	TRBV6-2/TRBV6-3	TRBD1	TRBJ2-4	TGTGCCAGCAGTTACGACAGGGGGTCCAAAAACATTAAGTACTTC	CASSYDRGSKNIKYF
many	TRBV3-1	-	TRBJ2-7	TGTGCCAGCAGCGCAGTAACGAAGGGAATCAACGAGCAGTACTTC	CASSAVTKGINEQYF
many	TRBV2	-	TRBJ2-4	TGTGCCAGCAGTGAAAGATTTTCCCTAGCCAAAAACATTCAGTACTTC	CASSERFSLAKNIQYF
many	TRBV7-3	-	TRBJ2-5	TGTGCCAGCAGCCAAGTTAGAGCCGAGACCCAGTACTTC	CASSQVRAETQYF
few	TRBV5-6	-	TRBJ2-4	TGTGCCAGCAGCTTGGAGTCGCTACTAGCCAAAAACATTCAGTACTTC	CASSLESLLAKNIQYF
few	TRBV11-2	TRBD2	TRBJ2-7	TGTGCCAGCAGTCCAGAGAAAGGTCTAGCGGTATCCTACGAGCAGTACTTC	CASSPEKGLAVSYEQYF
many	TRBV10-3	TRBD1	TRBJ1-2	TGTGCCATCAGTCCGGGACAGGGGCGAGGTGGCTACACCTTC	CAISPGQGRGGYTF
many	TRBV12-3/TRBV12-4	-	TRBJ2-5	TGTGCCAGCAGTTTGGTCCCGGGAGTAGAGACCCAGTACTTC	CASSLVPGVETQYF
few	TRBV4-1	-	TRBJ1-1	TGCGCCAGCAGCCTAACGGTGGGGCGCGCTGAAGCTTTCTTT	CASSLTVGRAEAFF
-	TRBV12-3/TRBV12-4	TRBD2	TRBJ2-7	TGTGCCAGCGGCTTAGCGGGAGATGGGGAGCAGTACTTC	CASGLAGDGEQYF
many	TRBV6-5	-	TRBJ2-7	TGTGCCAGCTGCCGCGAAGGGGCCTACGAGCAGTACTTC	CASCREGAYEQYF
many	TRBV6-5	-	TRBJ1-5	TGTGCCAGCCTGAGGAGGGTCGGTGGCAATCAGCCCCAGCATTTT	CASLRRVGGNQPQHF
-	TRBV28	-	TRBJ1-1	TGTGCCAGCAGTTTGGGGGTCGTGAACACTGATGCTTTCTTT	CASSLGVVNTDAFF
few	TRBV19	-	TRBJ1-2	TGTGCCAGTAGTGCCCGGACAGTCGTCTCCTATGGCTACACCTTC	CASSARTVVSYGYTF
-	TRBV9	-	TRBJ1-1	TGTGCCAGCAGCCCTCATTCAGGGGACCGGGTCACTGAAGCTTTCTTT	CASSPHSGDRVTEAFF
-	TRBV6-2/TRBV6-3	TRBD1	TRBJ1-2	TGTGCCAGCAGTTTGGGGACAGGCGGTGACTATGGCTACACCTTC	CASSLGTGGDYGYTF
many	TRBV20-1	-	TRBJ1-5	TGCAGTGCTGGACGCCGTTATGGGGGCAATCAGCCCCAGCATTTT	CSAGRRYGGNQPQHF
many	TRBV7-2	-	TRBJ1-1	TGTGCCAGCAGCTTATTTGGCACTGAAGCTTTCTTT	CASSLFGTEAFF
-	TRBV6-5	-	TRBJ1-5	TGTGCCAGCAGTTACAGGGTGGAGGATCAGCCCCAGCATTTT	CASSYRVEDQPQHF
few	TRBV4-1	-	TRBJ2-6	TGCGCCAGCAGCCAAGCAGCGTCTGGGGCCAACGTCCTGACTTTC	CASSQAASGANVLTF
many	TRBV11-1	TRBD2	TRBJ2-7	TGTGCCAGCAGCTTTAGCGGGGGGGCCTCCTACGAGCAGTACTTC	CASSFSGGASYEQYF
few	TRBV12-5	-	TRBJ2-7	TGTGCTAGTGCCCTTCATTACGAGCAGTACTTC	CASALHYEQYF
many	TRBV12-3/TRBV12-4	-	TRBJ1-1	TGTGCCAGCAGTCCTACCGGGGGGACCACTGAAGCTTTCTTT	CASSPTGGTTEAFF
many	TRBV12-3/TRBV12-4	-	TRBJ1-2	TGTGCCAGCAGTTTAGCACAGTTTAACTATGGCTACACCTTC	CASSLAQFNYGYTF
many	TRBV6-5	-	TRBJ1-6	TGTGCCAGCAGTTACAAGGGGAGCTCCTATAATTCACCCCTCCACTTT	CASSYKGSSYNSPLHF
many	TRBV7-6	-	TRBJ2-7	TGTGCCAGCAGCTTAGGACCCCCCAACGAGCAGTACTTC	CASSLGPPNEQYF
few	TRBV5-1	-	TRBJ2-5	TGCGCCAGCAGCTTACGGGGCAGGGGAGAGACCCAGTACTTC	CASSLRGRGETQYF
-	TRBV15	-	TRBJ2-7	TGTGCCACCAGCAGAGACTTCGGCAGAACGGGCTACGAGCAGTACTTC	CATSRDFGRTGYEQYF
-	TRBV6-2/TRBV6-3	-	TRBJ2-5	TGTGCCAGCAGCCCCGGGTCCTACTTGGGGGAGACCCAGTACTTC	CASSPGSYLGETQYF
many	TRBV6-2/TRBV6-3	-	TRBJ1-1	TGTGCCAGCAGTTACCAGGGGCAAACTGAAGCTTTCTTT	CASSYQGQTEAFF
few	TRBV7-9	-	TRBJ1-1	TGTGCCAGCGCCGAAATGGCTGAAGCTTTCTTT	CASAEMAEAFF
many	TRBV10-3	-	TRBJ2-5	TGTGCCATCAGTGAATCCGGGCCCGGGCGAGAGACCCAGTACTTC	CAISESGPGRETQYF
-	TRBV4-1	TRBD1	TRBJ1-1	TGCGCCAGCAGCCAAGAAGGGACAGGGACGTTGACTGAAGCTTTCTTT	CASSQEGTGTLTEAFF
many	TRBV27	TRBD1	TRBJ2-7	TGTGCCAGCAGTTCGACAGGGGGCAACGAGCAGTACTTC	CASSSTGGNEQYF
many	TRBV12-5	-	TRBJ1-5	TGTGCTAGTGGTTTGCAAAGGGAGCCCCAGCATTTT	CASGLQREPQHF
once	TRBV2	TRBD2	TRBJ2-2	TGTGCCAGCAGCCCTAGGGGTAGCGGGGTCTCCGGGGAGCTGTTTTTT	CASSPRGSGVSGELFF
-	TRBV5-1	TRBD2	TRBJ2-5	TGCGCCAGCAACTCCGCGGGGGGGCTGGGAGAGACCCAGTACTTC	CASNSAGGLGETQYF
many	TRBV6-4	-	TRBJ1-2	-	CASSLGQGLWLHLRFSGPYTF
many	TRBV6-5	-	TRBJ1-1	TGTGCCAGCAGTTACTCGGAGGGAGTGAGCACTGAAGCTTTCTTT	CASSYSEGVSTEAFF
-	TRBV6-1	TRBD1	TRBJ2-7	TGTGCCAGCAGTGAAGGGGACAGGGGGTACGAGCAGTACTTC	CASSEGDRGYEQYF
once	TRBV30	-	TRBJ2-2	TGTGCCTTCCGGGACACCGAGCGGGAGCTGTTTTTT	CAFRDTERELFF